A single sample is the source of the 5 T cell receptor beta chains below, sequenced in a study of blood T cells in healthy people across ages. Together with a sample-barcoded 5' primer, a J-beta primer mix was included in a second PCR lasting roughly 6 to 12 cycles. TCRdb reprocessed the 5' RACE reads with MiXCR, giving one entry per CDR3 protein. The repertoire holds around 900,000 distinct CDR3 sequences, with just over 50% as singletons. Sequenced input: blood. These receptors came from an older woman in good health.

This clonotype was seen only a few times. V and J are TRBV20-1 and TRBJ2-5; TRBD2 agrees at 7 bases. Germline lookup yields CDR1 DFQATT and CDR2 SNEGSKA (reference sequence). The ends lost 8 bases at V and 1 base at J; junction bases unmatched: 7. The CDR3 has 13 residues. CDR3 in amino acids: CSYVAGAQETQYF. CDR3 sequence (DNA): TGCAGTTATGTCGCGGGAGCCCAAGAGACCCAGTACTTC.

In this sample, this clonotype turned up a few times. The rearrangement links TRBV12-3 or TRBV12-4 to TRBJ2-1, with TRBD2 identical over 10 bases. The CDR3 extends over 16 amino acids. The J segment lost 0 bases and the V segment lost 3 bases, leaving 2 bases of the junction unmatched. The CDR3 DNA reads as TGTGCCAGCAGTTTTTTAGCGGGAGGCTCCTACAATGAGCAGTTCTTC. Protein sequence: CASSFLAGGSYNEQFF.

V usage is TRBV7-9 and J usage is TRBJ2-6, with 7 bases that match TRBD1. The CDR3 contains 16 residues. The V gene's germline CDR1 is SEHNR and CDR2 FQNEAQ (reference sequence). Trimming at V came to 2 bases and at J to 2 bases, leaving 3 bases not matched to a gene. CDR3 sequence reads: CASSLQGETGANVLTF. In DNA form, the CDR3 reads TGTGCCAGCAGCTTACAGGGGGAGACTGGGGCCAACGTCCTGACTTTC.

The chain joins TRBV9 to TRBJ1-6; no reliable D call. This CDR3 has 16 amino acids. V gave up 0 bases and J gave up 7 bases, with 14 bases separating them. Germline V gene data show CDR1 as SGDLS and CDR2 as YYNGEE. The CDR3 DNA reads as TGTGCCAGCAGCGTAGGGAGTGGCAGAGGAAATTCACCCCTCCACTTT. It translates to CASSVGSGRGNSPLHF. The variable domain in full, completed from reference TRBV9 and TRBJ1-6, reads DSGVTQTPKHLITATGQRVTLRCSPRSGDLSVYWYQQSLDQGLQFLIQYYNGEERAKGNILERFSAQQFPDLHSELNLSSLELGDSALYFCASSVGSGRGNSPLHFGNGTRLTVT.

This clonotype came up many times. The V and J genes are TRBV20-1 and TRBJ2-3, with TRBD2 as a possible D gene (5 bases). The germline V gene has CDR1 DFQATT and CDR2 SNEGSKA (reference sequence). This CDR3 has 15 residues. V was pared by 3 bases and J by 6 bases, with 19 bases between. Here the CDR3 reads CSASSSAGDPDTQYF. DNA for the CDR3: TGCAGTGCTAGTTCTTCGGCGGGCGACCCGGATACGCAGTATTTT.